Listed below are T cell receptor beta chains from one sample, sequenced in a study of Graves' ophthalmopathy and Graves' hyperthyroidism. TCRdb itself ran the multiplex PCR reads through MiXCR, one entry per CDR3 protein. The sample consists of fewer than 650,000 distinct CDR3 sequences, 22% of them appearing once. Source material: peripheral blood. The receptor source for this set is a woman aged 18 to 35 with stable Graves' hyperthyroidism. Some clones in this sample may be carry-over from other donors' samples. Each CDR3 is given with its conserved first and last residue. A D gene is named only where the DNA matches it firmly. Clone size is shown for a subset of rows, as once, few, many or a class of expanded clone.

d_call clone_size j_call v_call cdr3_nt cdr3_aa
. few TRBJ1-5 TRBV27 TGTGCCAGCAGTTCCCATACCCCTACAATGAGGGGCAATCAGCCCCAGCATTTT CASSSHTPTMRGNQPQHF
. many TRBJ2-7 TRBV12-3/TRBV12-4 TGTGCCAGCAGTCCAGGGTTCTCCTACGAGCAGTACTTC CASSPGFSYEQYF
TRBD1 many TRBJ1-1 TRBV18 TGTGCCAGCTCGACAGGGGTCACTGAAGCTTTCTTT CASSTGVTEAFF
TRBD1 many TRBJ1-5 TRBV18 TGTGCCAGCTCACAAGAACAGGGGGAAAAGAATCAGCCCCAGCATTTT CASSQEQGEKNQPQHF
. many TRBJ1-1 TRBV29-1 TGCAGCGTACTTACAGGCCGCGAAGCTTTCTTT CSVLTGREAFF
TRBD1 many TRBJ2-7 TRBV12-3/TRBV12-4 TGTGCCAGCAGCAACAGGGGGGCCGATAGCTCCTACGAGCAGTACTTC CASSNRGADSSYEQYF
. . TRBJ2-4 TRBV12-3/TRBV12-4 TGTGTCAGCAGTTTCTACCCCCGGACAGCCAGAATAGCCAAAAACATTCAGTACTTC CVSSFYPRTARIAKNIQYF
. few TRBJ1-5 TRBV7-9 TGTGCCAGCAGCGAAGGGGACCTAAGTAATCAGCCCCAGCATTTT CASSEGDLSNQPQHF
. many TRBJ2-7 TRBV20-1 TGCAGTGCTAGTAACCAGTTAATTCTCTCCGAGCAGTACTTC CSASNQLILSEQYF
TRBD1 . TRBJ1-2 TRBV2 TGTGCCAGCAGTGATTCCCCAGGGGGCATCTATGGCTACACCTTC CASSDSPGGIYGYTF
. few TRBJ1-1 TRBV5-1 TGCGCCAGCAGCTTGGACAGGGCGGACACTGAAGCTTTCTTT CASSLDRADTEAFF
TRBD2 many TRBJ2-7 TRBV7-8 TGTGCCAGCAGCTTAGGAGCCAGGACTAGCGGGAGTTACGAGCAGTACTTC CASSLGARTSGSYEQYF
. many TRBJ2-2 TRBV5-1 TGCGCCAGCAGCTTAGGCCCTCAAGGGGCCGGGGAGCTGTTTTTT CASSLGPQGAGELFF
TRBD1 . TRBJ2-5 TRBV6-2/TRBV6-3 TGTGCCAGCAGGGGGACAGCTCTCCAAGAGACCCAGTACTTC CASRGTALQETQYF
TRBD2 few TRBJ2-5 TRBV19 TGTGCCAGTAGGGGTCCGCTAGCGGGAGTGGAGACCCAGTACTTC CASRGPLAGVETQYF
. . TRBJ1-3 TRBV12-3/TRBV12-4 TGTGCCAGCAGATCCTCGACAGCGAGGCCCTCTGGAAACACCATATATTTT CASRSSTARPSGNTIYF
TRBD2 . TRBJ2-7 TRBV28 TGTGCCAGCAGTTTAAGCGGACTAGGAGTATACGAGCAGTACTTC CASSLSGLGVYEQYF
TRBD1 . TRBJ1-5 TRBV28 TGTGCCAGCACCACCTTACAGGGGGCCAATCAGCCCCAGCATTTT CASTTLQGANQPQHF
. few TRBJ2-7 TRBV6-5 TGTGCCAGCAGTTATAGTGGGAGCTCCTACGAGCAGTGCTTC CASSYSGSSYEQCF
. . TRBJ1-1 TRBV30 TGTGCCTGGACGGGCTCGGGAACTGAAGCTTTCTTT CAWTGSGTEAFF
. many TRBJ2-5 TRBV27 TGTGCCAGCAGTTCCCTGCTAGCTCGGAAATCGACCCAGTACTTC CASSSLLARKSTQYF
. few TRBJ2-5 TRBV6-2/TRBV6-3 TGTGCCAGCAGTGCTAACATCCAAGAGACCCAGTACTTC CASSANIQETQYF